Sequencing of this TCR beta chain was carried out in a study of cytomegalovirus exposure and HLA in healthy donors. Regarding this clone: Its matching antigen is unknown. At one end the junction does not follow the germline gene, possibly because of a read error.

General study results and limits: Reported findings show TCR beta sequences accurately forecast HLA-A and HLA-B alleles in most subjects. The study assumed roughly uniform donor sequencing depth for presence/absence analyses.

Researchers ran the PCR with 60 Vbeta and 13 Jbeta primers. Under the authors' procedure: A later analysis counted approximately 80 million unique TCR beta chains, about 10 million shared. The data were produced by immunoSEQ multiplex PCR, yet TCRdb's version contains in-frame clones alone and is incomplete. D and trimming come from the DNA, and the V and J calls and clone size come from that table. Here the sample spans around 120,000 clones, 65% to 80% being singletons. The sample consisted of PBMCs. The source of this sequence is a female donor in good health and CMV-seropositive.

The CDR3 spells CASSFSAQRGRTGELFF. Written as DNA, the CDR3 is TGTGCTAGCAGCTTCAGCGCCCAGCGGGGGAGAACCGGGGAGCTGTTTTTT. V and J are TRBV7-7 and TRBJ2-2; the match to TRBD2 covers 8 bases. The CDR3 covers 17 residues. Germline CDR1 SSHAT, CDR2 FNYEAQ (reference sequence).